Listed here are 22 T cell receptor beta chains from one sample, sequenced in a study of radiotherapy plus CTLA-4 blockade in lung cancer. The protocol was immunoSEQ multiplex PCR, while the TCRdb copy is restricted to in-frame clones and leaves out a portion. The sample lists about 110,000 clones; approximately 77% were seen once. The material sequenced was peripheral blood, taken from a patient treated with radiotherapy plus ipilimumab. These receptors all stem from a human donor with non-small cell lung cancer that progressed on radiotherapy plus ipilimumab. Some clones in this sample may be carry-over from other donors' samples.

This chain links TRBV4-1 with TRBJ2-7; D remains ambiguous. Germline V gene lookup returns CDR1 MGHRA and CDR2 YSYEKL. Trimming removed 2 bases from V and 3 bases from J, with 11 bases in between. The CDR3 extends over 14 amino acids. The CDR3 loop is CASSQQVGNYEQYF. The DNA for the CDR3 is TGCGCCAGCAGCCAACAAGTAGGGAACTACGAGCAGTACTTC.

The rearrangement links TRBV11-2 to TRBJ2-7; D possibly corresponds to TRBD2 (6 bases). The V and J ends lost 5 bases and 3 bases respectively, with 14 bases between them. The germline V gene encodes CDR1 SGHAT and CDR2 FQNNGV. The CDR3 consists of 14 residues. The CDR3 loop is CASSLRGRDYEQYF. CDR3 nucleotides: TGTGCCAGCAGCCTTCGCGGGCGGGACTACGAGCAGTACTTC.

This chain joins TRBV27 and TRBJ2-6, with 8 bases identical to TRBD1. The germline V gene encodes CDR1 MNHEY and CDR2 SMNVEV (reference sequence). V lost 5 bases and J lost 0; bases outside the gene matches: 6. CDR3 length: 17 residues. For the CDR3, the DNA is TGTGCCAGCAGTCGACGGGACAGGACCTCTGGGGCCAACGTCCTGACTTTC. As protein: CASSRRDRTSGANVLTF.

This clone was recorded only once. CDR3 DNA: TGTGCCAGCAGTTCGTACGACAGTGTCTCTGGAAACACCATATATTTT. Translated, it gives CASSSYDSVSGNTIYF. The chain recombines TRBV5-4 with TRBJ1-3, with a weak D call TRBD1 (5 bases). Germline V CDR1 and CDR2: SGHNT, YYREEE (reference sequence). The CDR3 sequence is 16 residues long. The V end lost 5 bases, the J end lost 0 bases, and 15 bases lay between the germline ends.

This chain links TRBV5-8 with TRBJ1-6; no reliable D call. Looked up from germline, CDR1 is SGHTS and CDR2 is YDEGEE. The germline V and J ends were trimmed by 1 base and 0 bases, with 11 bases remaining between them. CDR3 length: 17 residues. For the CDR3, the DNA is TGTGCCAGCAGCTTGTCGTCGACTAGCTCCTATAATTCACCCCTCCACTTT. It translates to CASSLSSTSSYNSPLHF.

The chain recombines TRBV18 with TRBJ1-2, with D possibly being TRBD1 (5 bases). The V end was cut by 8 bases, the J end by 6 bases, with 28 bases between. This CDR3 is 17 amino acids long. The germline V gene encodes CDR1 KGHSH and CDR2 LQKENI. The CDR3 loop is CASTRPGYRSNNHGYTF. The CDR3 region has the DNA TGTGCCAGCACCCGGCCAGGGTATCGGAGTAATAATCATGGCTACACCTTC.

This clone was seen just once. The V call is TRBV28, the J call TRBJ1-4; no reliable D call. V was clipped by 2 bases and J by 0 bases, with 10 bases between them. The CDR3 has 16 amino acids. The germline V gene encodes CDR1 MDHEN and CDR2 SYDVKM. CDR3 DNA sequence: TGTGCCAGCAGTTTAAAACAGACGGCAACTAATGAAAAACTGTTTTTT. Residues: CASSLKQTATNEKLFF.

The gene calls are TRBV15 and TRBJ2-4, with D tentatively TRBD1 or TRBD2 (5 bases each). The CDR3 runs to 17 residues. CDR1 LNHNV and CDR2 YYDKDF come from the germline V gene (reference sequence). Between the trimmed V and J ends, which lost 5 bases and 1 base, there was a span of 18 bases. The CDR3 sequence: CATSGLWGIGAKNIQYF. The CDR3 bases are TGTGCCACCAGCGGTCTGTGGGGGATCGGGGCCAAAAACATTCAGTACTTC. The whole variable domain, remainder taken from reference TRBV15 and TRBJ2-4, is DAMVIQNPRYQVTQFGKPVTLSCSQTLNHNVMYWYQQKSSQAPKLLFHYYDKDFNNEADTPDNFQSRRPNTSFCFLDIRSPGLGDTAMYLCATSGLWGIGAKNIQYFGAGTRLSVL.

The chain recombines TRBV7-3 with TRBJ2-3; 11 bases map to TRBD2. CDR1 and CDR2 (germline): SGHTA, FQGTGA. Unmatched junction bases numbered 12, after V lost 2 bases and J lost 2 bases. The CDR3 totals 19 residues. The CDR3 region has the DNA TGTGCCAGCAGCTTAGGAATAGCGGGGGGGCCGAGGTACACAGATACGCAGTATTTT. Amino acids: CASSLGIAGGPRYTDTQYF.

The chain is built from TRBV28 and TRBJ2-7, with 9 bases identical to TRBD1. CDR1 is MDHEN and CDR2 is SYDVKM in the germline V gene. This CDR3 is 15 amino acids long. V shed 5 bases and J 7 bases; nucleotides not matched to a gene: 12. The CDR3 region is CASSTSGTGPREQYF. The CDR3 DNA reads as TGTGCCAGCAGTACCTCCGGGACAGGGCCTCGGGAGCAGTACTTC.

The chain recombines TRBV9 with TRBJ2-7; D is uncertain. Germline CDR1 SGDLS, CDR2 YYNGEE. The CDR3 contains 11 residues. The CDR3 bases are TGTGGGGGATCCGGACCCTCCGAGCAGTACTTC. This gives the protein CGGSGPSEQYF.

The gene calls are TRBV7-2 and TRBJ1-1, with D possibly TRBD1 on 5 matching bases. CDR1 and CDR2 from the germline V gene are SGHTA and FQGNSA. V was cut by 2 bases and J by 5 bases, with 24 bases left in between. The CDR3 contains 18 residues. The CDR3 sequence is CASSLWVVRVNGRTEAFF. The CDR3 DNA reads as TGTGCCAGCAGCTTATGGGTAGTCAGGGTTAATGGTCGGACTGAAGCTTTCTTT.

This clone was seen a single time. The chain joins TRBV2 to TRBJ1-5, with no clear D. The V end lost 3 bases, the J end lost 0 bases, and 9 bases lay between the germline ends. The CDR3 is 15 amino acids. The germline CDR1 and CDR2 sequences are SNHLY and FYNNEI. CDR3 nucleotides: TGTGCCAGCAGTGAGCCGACCAATAGCAATCAGCCCCAGCATTTT. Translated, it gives CASSEPTNSNQPQHF.

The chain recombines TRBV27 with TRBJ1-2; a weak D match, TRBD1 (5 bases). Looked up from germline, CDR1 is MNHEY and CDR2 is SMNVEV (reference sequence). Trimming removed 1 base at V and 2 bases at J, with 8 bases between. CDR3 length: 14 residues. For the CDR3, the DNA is TGTGCCAGCAGTTTATGGGGCAACAACTATGGCTACACCTTC. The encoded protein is CASSLWGNNYGYTF.

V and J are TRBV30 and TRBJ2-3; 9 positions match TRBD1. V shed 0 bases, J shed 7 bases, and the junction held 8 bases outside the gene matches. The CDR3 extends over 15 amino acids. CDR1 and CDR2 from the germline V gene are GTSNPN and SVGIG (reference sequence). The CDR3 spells CAWSVRGQGFNTQYF. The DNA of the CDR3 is TGTGCCTGGAGTGTTCGGGGACAGGGATTTAATACGCAGTATTTT.

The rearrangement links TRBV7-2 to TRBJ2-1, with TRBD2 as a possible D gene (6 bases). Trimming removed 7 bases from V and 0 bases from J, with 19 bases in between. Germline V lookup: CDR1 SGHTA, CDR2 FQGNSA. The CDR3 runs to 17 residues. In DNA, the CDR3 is TGTGCCAGCATCCCGGGGTGGCGGGGTGACTCCTACAATGAGCAGTTCTTC. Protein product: CASIPGWRGDSYNEQFF. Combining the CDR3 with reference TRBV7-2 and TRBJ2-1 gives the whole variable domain GAGVSQSPSNKVTEKGKDVELRCDPISGHTALYWYRQSLGQGLEFLIYFQGNSAPDKSGLPSDRFSAERTGGSVSTLTIQRTQQEDSAVYLCASIPGWRGDSYNEQFFGPGTRLTVL.

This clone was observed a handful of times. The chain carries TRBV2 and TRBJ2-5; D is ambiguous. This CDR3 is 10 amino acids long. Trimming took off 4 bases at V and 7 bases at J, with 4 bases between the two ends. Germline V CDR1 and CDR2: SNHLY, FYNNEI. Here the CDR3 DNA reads TGTGCCAGCAGTGGCGGGACCCAGTACTTC. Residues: CASSGGTQYF.

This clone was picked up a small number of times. CDR3 in DNA: TGTGCCAGTAGTGAGGGGTCTGAAGCTTTCTTT. Residues: CASSEGSEAFF. The V gene is TRBV19, the J gene TRBJ1-1, with D perhaps matching TRBD1 (5 bases). Trimming shortened V by 5 bases and J by 6 bases, and 7 bases separated the two germline ends. The CDR3 is made up of 11 amino acids. Germline CDR1 LNHDA, CDR2 SQIVND (reference sequence).

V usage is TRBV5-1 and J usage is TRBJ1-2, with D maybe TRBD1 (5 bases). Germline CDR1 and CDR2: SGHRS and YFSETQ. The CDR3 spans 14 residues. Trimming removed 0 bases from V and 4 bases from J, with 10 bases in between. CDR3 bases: TGCGCCAGCAGCTTGGACAGGATACTCTATGGCTACACCTTC. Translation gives CASSLDRILYGYTF. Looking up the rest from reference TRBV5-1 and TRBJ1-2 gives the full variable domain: KAGVTQTPRYLIKTRGQQVTLSCSPISGHRSVSWYQQTPGQGLQFLFEYFSETQRNKGNFPGRFSGRQFSNSRSEMNVSTLELGDSALYLCASSLDRILYGYTFGSGTRLTVV.

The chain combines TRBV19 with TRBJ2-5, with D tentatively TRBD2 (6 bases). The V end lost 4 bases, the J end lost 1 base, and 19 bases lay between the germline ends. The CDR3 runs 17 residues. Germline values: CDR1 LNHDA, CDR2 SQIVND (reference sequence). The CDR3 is CASSTSGLGRLQETQYF. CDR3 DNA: TGTGCCAGTAGTACCTCGGGACTGGGGAGGCTCCAAGAGACCCAGTACTTC.

The CDR3 region has the DNA TGTGCCAGCAGGATCCTCCGGGACCCACAAGAGACCCAGTACTTC. This gives the protein CASRILRDPQETQYF. The V call is TRBV2, the J call TRBJ2-5; the D gene could be TRBD1 or TRBD2 (5 bases each). Germline V gene data show CDR1 as SNHLY and CDR2 as FYNNEI. The CDR3 has 15 residues. V was clipped by 6 bases and J by 2 bases, with 16 bases between them. The variable domain in full, completed from reference TRBV2 and TRBJ2-5, reads EPEVTQTPSHQVTQMGQEVILRCVPISNHLYFYWYRQILGQKVEFLVSFYNNEISEKSEIFDDQFSVERPDGSNFTLKIRSTKLEDSAMYFCASRILRDPQETQYFGPGTRLLVL.

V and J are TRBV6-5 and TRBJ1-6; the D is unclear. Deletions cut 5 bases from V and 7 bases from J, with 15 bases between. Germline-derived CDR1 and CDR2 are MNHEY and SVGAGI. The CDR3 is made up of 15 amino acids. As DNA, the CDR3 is TGTGCCAGCAGTAGAGATTTTGCGGCCAATTCACCCCTCCACTTT. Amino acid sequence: CASSRDFAANSPLHF.